This entry describes one TCR beta chain. The CDR3 contains 19 residues. Germline V lookup: CDR1 SGHNT, CDR2 YENEEA. Losses at the gene ends were 5 bases for V and 2 bases for J; bases not matched to a gene: 14. This sample was taken from a study of blood T cell repertoires in COVID-19. Study summary: In each case, the material was cDNA or gDNA derived from T cells, B-cell-depleted T cells, or PBMCs.

Per the study methods: Nucleated cell counts were estimated from reference gene primer amplification. Libraries were prepared by immunoSEQ multiplex PCR; TCRdb keeps only in-frame clonotypes and omits some of them. The V and J calls and clone size were taken over from that table, and D and trimming were inferred from the DNA. This table has about 170,000 clones, 86% appearing once. V is TRBV11-3 and J is TRBJ2-6; 8 bases fit TRBD1. This clonotype was obtained from a man aged 70 or older with acute or convalescent COVID-19. The sample consisted of peripheral blood. The CDR3 protein is CASSMDRAGITTGANVLTF. As DNA, the CDR3 is TGTGCCAGCAGCATGGACAGGGCAGGAATTACTACTGGGGCCAACGTCCTGACTTTC.